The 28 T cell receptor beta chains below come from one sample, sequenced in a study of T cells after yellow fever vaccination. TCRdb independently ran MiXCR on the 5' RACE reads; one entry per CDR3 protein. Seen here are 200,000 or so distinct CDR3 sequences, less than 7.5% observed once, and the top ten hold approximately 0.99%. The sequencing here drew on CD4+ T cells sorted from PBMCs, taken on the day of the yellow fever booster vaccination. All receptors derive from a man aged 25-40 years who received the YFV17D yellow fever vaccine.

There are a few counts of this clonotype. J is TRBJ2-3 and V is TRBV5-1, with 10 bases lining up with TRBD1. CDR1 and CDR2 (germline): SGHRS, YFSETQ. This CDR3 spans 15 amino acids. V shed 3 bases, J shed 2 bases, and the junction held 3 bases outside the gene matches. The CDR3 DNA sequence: TGCGCCAGCAGCTCCAGACAGGGGGCCACAGATACGCAGTATTTT. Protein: CASSSRQGATDTQYF.

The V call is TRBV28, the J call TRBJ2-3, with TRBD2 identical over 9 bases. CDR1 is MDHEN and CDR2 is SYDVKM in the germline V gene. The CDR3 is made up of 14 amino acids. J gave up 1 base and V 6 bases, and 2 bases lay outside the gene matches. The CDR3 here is CASRIAGGTDTQYF. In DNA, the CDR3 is TGTGCCAGCAGAATAGCGGGGGGCACAGATACGCAGTATTTT.

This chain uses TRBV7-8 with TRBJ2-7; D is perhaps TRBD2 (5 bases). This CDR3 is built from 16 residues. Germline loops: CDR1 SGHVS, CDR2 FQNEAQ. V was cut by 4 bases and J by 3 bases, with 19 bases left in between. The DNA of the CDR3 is TGTGCCAGCAGCTCAAACGGGGTAGTAAGCCTCTACGAGCAGTACTTC. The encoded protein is CASSSNGVVSLYEQYF.

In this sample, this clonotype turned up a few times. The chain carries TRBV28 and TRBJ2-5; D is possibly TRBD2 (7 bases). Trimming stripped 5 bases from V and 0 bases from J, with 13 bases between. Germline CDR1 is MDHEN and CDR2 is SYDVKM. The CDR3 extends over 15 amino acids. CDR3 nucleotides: TGTGCCAGCAGTCCGGGGGGACACTACCAAGAGACCCAGTACTTC. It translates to CASSPGGHYQETQYF.

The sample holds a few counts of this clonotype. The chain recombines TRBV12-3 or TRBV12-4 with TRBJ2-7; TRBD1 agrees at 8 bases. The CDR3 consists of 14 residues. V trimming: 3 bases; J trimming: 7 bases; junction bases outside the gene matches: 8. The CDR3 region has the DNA TGTGCCAGCAGTTTCACCAACAGGGGGAGGGAGCAGTACTTC. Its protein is CASSFTNRGREQYF.

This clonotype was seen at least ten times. Here the CDR3 reads CATSREPTGVNYGYTF. The CDR3 DNA follows: TGTGCCACCAGCAGAGAACCGACAGGGGTTAACTATGGCTACACCTTC. The chain has TRBV15 and TRBJ1-2; TRBD1 matches at 8 bases. The CDR3 is made up of 16 amino acids. V lost 0 bases to trimming and J lost 1 base; unmatched junction nucleotides: 4. CDR1 LNHNV and CDR2 YYDKDF come from the germline V gene (reference sequence).

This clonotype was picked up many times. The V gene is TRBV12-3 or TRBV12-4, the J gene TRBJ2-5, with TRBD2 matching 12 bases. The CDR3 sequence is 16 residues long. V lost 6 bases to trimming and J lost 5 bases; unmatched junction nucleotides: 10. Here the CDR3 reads CASRSLAGGEAETQYF. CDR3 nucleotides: TGTGCCAGCAGGTCCCTAGCGGGAGGGGAAGCGGAGACCCAGTACTTC.

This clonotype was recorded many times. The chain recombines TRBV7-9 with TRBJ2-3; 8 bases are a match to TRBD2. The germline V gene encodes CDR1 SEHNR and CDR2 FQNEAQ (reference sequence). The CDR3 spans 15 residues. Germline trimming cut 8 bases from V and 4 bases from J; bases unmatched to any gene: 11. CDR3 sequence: CASGPSGREPDTQYF. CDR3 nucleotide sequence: TGTGCCAGCGGCCCGAGCGGGAGAGAACCAGATACGCAGTATTTT.

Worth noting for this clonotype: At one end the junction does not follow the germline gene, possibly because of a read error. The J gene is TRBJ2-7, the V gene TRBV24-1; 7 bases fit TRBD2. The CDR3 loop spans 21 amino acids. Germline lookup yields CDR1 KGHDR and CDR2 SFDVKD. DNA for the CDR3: TGTGGCACCAGTGATTTTGGCCCCTACTGGCGGGAGTCCTCTAGCGCGTACGAGCAGTACTTC. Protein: CGTSDFGPYWRESSSAYEQYF.

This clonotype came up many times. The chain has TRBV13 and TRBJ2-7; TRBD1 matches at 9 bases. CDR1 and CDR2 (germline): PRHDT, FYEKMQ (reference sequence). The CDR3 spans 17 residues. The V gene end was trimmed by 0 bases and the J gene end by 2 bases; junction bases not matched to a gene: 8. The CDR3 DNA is TGTGCCAGCAGCTTAGGAGCTCCGGGACAGGGTGCCTACGAGCAGTACTTC. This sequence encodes CASSLGAPGQGAYEQYF.

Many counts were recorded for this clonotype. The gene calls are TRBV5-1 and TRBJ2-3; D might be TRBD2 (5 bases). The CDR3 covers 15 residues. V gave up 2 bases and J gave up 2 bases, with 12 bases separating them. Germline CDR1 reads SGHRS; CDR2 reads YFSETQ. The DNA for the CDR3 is TGCGCCAGCAGCTTAGCGGATCTCCCCACAGATACGCAGTATTTT. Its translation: CASSLADLPTDTQYF.

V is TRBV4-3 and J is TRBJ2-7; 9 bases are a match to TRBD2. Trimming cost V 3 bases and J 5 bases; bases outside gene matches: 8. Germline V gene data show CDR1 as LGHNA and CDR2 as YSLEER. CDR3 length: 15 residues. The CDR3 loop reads CASSQSLAGLHEQYF. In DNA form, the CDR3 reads TGCGCCAGCAGCCAGTCGCTAGCGGGACTCCACGAGCAGTACTTC.

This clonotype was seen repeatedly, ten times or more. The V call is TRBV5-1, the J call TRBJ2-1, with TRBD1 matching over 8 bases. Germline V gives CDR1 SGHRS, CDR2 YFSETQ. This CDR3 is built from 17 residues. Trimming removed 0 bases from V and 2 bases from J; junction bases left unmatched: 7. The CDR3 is CASSLDPGQGTYNEQFF. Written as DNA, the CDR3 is TGCGCCAGCAGCTTGGATCCTGGACAGGGTACCTACAATGAGCAGTTCTTC.

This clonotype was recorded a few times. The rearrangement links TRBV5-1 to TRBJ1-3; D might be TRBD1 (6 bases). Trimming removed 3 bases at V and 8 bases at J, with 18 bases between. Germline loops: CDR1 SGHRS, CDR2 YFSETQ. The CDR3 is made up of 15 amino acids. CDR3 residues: CASSSRQGNGDTIYF. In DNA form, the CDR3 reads TGCGCCAGCAGCTCTCGTCAGGGGAACGGAGACACCATATATTTT.

Here the CDR3 reads CASSQLGQNYEQYF. As DNA, the CDR3 is TGTGCCAGCAGCCAACTAGGACAGAACTACGAGCAGTACTTC. This rearrangement joins TRBV4-2 to TRBJ2-7; a weak D match, TRBD1 (6 bases). The CDR3 has 14 residues. V shed 2 bases and J shed 3 bases, with 11 bases lying between them. The germline V gene has CDR1 LGHNA and CDR2 YNFKEQ.

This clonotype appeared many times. CDR3 region: CASSYGAGGTYEQYF. CDR3 in DNA: TGTGCCAGCAGTTACGGTGCGGGAGGGACCTACGAGCAGTACTTC. This sequence joins TRBV6-2 or TRBV6-3 and TRBJ2-7; TRBD2 aligns across 9 bases. Germline CDR1 MNHEY, CDR2 SVGEGT. V trimming: 2 bases; J trimming: 2 bases; junction bases outside the gene matches: 4. This CDR3 has 15 amino acids.

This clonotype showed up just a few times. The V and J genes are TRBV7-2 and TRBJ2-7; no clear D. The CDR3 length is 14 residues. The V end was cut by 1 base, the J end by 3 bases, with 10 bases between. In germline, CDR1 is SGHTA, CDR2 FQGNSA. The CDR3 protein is CASSLVAGIYEQYF. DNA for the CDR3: TGTGCCAGCAGCTTAGTCGCAGGAATCTACGAGCAGTACTTC.

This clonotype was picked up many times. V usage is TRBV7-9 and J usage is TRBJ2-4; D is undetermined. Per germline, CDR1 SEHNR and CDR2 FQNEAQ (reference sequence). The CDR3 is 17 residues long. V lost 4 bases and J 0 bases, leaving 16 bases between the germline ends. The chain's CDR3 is CASSSHPGNLAKNIQYF. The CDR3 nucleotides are TGTGCCAGCAGCTCCCATCCCGGAAACCTAGCCAAAAACATTCAGTACTTC. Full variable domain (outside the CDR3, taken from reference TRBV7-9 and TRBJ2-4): DTGVSQNPRHKITKRGQNVTFRCDPISEHNRLYWYRQTLGQGPEFLTYFQNEAQLEKSRLLSDRFSAERPKGSFSTLEIQRTEQGDSAMYLCASSSHPGNLAKNIQYFGAGTRLSVL.

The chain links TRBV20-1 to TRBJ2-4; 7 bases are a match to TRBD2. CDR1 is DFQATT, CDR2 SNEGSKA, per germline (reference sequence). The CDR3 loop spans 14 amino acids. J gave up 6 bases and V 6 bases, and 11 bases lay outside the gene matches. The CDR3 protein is CSALAKGGVNIQYF. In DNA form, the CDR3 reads TGCAGTGCATTGGCCAAGGGAGGGGTAAACATTCAGTACTTC.

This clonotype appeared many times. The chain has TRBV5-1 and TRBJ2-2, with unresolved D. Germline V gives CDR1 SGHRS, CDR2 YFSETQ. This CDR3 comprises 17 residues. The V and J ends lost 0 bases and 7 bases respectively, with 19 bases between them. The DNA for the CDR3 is TGCGCCAGCAGCTTGGCCGTTGTTTCAAAAAAGAGCGGGGAGCTGTTTTTT. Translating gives CASSLAVVSKKSGELFF.

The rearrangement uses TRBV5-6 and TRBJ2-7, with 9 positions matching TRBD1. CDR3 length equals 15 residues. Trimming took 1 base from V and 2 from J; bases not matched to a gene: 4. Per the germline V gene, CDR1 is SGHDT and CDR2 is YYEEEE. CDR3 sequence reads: CASSLTGGIAYEQYF. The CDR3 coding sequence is TGTGCCAGCAGCTTGACAGGGGGCATCGCCTACGAGCAGTACTTC. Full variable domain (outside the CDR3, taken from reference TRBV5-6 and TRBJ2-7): DAGVTQSPTHLIKTRGQQVTLRCSPKSGHDTVSWYQQALGQGPQFIFQYYEEEERQRGNFPDRFSGHQFPNYSSELNVNALLLGDSALYLCASSLTGGIAYEQYFGPGTRLTVT.

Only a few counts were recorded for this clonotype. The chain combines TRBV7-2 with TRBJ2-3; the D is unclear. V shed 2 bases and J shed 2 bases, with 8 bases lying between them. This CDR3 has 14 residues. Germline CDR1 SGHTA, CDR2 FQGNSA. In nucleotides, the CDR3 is TGTGCCAGCAGCTTATTATCAGTCACAGATACGCAGTATTTT. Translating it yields CASSLLSVTDTQYF.

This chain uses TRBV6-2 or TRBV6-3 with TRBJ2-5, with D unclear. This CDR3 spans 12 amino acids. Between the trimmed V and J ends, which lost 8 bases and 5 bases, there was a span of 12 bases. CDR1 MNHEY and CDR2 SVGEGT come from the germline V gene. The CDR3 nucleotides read TGTGCCAGCGCCCTCCTGACTGAGACCCAGTACTTC. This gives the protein CASALLTETQYF.

The CDR3: CASSLADRTNSPLHF. CDR3 DNA sequence: TGTGCCAGCAGCTTAGCAGACAGGACTAATTCACCCCTCCACTTT. This chain uses TRBV7-6 with TRBJ1-6, with TRBD1 as a possible D gene (6 bases). The CDR3 length is 15 residues. Germline-derived CDR1 and CDR2 are SGHVS and FNYEAQ. The V gene lost 0 bases and the J gene lost 6 bases, with 9 bases spanning the gap.

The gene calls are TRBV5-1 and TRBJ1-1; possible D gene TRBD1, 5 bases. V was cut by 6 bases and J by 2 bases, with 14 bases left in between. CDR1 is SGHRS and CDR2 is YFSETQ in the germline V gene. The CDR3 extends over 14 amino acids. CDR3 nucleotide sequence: TGCGCCAGCATGCAGGGTTCAGCTAACACTGAAGCTTTCTTT. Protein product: CASMQGSANTEAFF.

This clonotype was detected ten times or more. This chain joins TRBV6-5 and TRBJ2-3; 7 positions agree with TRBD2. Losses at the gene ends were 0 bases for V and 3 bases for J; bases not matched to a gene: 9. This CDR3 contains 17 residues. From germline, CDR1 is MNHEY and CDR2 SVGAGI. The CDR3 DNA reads TGTGCCAGCAGTTACTCTGGGGCACTCGGGAGGACAGATACGCAGTATTTT. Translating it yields CASSYSGALGRTDTQYF.

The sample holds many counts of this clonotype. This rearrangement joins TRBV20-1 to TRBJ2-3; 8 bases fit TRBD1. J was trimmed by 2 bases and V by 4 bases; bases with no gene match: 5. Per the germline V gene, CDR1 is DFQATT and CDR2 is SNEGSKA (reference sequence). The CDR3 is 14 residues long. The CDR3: CSAMPGQATDTQYF. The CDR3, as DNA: TGCAGTGCTATGCCGGGACAGGCCACAGATACGCAGTATTTT.

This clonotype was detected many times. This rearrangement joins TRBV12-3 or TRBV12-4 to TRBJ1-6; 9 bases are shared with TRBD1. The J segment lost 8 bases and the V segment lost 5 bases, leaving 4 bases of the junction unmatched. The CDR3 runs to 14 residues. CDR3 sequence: CASSLGQGDSPLHF. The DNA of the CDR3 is TGTGCCAGCAGTCTGGGACAGGGAGATTCACCCCTCCACTTT.